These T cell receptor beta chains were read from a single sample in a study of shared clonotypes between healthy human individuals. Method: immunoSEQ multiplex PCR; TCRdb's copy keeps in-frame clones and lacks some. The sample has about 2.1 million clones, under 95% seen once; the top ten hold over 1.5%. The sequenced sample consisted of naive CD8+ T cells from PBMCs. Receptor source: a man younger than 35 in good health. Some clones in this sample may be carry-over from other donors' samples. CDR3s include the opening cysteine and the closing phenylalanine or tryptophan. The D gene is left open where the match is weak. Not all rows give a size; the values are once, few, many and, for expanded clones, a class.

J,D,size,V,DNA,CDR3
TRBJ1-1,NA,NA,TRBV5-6,TGTGCCAGCAGCGTTGCAGGGGTTGTCGGCACTGAAGCTTTCTTT,CASSVAGVVGTEAFF
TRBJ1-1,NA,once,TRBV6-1,TGTGCCAGCACCAGGGCGGGGAACACTGAAGCTTTCTTT,CASTRAGNTEAFF
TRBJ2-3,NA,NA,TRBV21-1,TGTGCCAGCAGCAATGGTCCCCCTCCGGGACTAGTTTCAGATACGCAGTATTTT,CASSNGPPPGLVSDTQYF
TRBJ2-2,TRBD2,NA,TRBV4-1,TGCGCCAGCAGCCAAGTCCGGCGGGAGGACACCGGGGAGCTGTTTTTT,CASSQVRREDTGELFF
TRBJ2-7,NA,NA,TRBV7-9,TGTGCCAGCAGCCCTCGGGACAAACCTAGACAGTACTTC,CASSPRDKPRQYF
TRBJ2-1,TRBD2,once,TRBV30,TGTGCCTGGAGGGGGACTAGCGGGAGGGGTCACAATGAGCAGTTCTTC,CAWRGTSGRGHNEQFF
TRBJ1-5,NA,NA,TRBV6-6,TGTGCCAGCAGTTTCCGAAGTGGGGGCAATCAGCCCCAGCATTTT,CASSFRSGGNQPQHF
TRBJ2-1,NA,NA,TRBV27,TGTGCCAGCAGTTTTAGGGGGGGGTACAATGAGCAGTTCTTC,CASSFRGGYNEQFF
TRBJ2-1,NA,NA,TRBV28,TGTGCCAGCAGTTTTCAATTGTATGAGCAGTTCTTC,CASSFQLYEQFF
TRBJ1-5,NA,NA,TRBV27,TGTGCCAGCTTCTACAGGGATTACCAGCCCCAGCATTTT,CASFYRDYQPQHF
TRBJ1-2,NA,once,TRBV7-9,TGTGCCAGCAGCACCTTCAAGGATGGCTACACCTTC,CASSTFKDGYTF
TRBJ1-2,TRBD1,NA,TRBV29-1,TGCAGCGTTGAAAACCCCGTGGACAGGGTGGATGGCTACACCTTC,CSVENPVDRVDGYTF
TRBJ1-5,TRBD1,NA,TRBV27,TGTGCCAGCAGTTATGGGGGACAGCCCTATCAGCCCCAGCATTTT,CASSYGGQPYQPQHF
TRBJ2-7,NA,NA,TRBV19,TGTGCCAGTAGCATATTGTCCGGTGAAACCTACGAGCAGTACTTC,CASSILSGETYEQYF
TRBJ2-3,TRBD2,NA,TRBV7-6,TGTGCCAGCAGCTTATTTTCCAGCGGGAGGGATACGCAGTATTTT,CASSLFSSGRDTQYF
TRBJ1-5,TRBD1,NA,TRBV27,TGTGCCAGCAGTTTACCCGGACAGGGTGGTAGCAATCAGCCCCAGCATTTT,CASSLPGQGGSNQPQHF
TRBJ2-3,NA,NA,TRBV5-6,TGTGCCAGCAGCCCTTCCCACCCAGGTACGCAGTATTTT,CASSPSHPGTQYF
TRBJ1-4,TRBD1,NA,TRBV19,TGTGCCAGTAGTGTCCGGGACAGTGAAAATGAAAAACTGTTTTTT,CASSVRDSENEKLFF
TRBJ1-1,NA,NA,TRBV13,TGTGCCAGCAGCTACCAACAGAACACTGAAGCTTTCTTT,CASSYQQNTEAFF
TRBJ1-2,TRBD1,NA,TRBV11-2,TGTGCCAGCAGCCCAGGGACAGGGCTGGACTATGGCTACACCTTC,CASSPGTGLDYGYTF
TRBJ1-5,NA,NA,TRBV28,TGTGCCAGCAGCCCCCCTGGGGATAGCAATCAGCCCCAGCATTTT,CASSPPGDSNQPQHF
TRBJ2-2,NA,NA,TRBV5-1,TGCGCCAGCGCCAGAGAGGGGACACACACCGGGGAGCTGTTTTTT,CASAREGTHTGELFF
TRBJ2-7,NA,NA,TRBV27,TGTGCCAGCAGACCGATACAGGCTGCCTACGAGCAGTACTTC,CASRPIQAAYEQYF
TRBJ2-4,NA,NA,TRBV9,TGTGCCAGCAGCGGGACAGACACGAAAAACATTCAGTACTTC,CASSGTDTKNIQYF
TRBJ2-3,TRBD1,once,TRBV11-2,TGTGCCAGCAGCTTAGATCGTGGACAGGGTTTGAATACGCAGTATTTT,CASSLDRGQGLNTQYF
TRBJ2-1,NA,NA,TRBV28,TGTGCCAGCAGTTTACCACTAGAGTCCCTTCAGGATGAGCAGTTCTTC,CASSLPLESLQDEQFF
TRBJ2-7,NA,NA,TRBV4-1,TGCGCCAGCAGCCAAGATTCCGGCACAGCCGTTTACGAGCAGTACTTC,CASSQDSGTAVYEQYF
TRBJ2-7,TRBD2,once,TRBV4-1,TGCGCCAGCAGCCGCCTCCCCGAGACTAGCGGAGGCGGGCAGTACTTC,CASSRLPETSGGGQYF
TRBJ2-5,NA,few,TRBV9,TGTGCCAGCAGCCCCGGGGAGACAAGCCTCGGGGAGACCCAGTACTTC,CASSPGETSLGETQYF
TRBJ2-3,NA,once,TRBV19,TGTGCCAGTAGGGCGGACAGGGAGGGTGCAGATACGCAGTATTTT,CASRADREGADTQYF
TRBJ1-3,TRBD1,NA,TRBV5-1,TGCGCCAGCAGCCAGGGACAGGGGGCTGGAAACACCATATATTTT,CASSQGQGAGNTIYF
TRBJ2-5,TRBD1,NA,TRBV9,TGTGCCAGCAGCGTAACAGGGGGGAAGGAGACCCAGTACTTC,CASSVTGGKETQYF
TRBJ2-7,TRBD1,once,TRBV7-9,TGTGCCAGCAGCTCCACCTCGGGACAGAGATACGAGCAGTACTTC,CASSSTSGQRYEQYF
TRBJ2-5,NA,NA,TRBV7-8,TGTGCCACCCTCTGGGGGGGCGATCAAGAGACCCAGTACTTC,CATLWGGDQETQYF
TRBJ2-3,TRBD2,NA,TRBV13,TGTGCCAGCAGCTCTTTACTAGCGGGAGACACAGATACGCAGTATTTT,CASSSLLAGDTDTQYF
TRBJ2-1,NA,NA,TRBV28,TGTGCCAGCAGTTCCGGACTCGGCAATGAGCAGTTCTTC,CASSSGLGNEQFF
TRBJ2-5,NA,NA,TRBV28,TGTGCCAGCAGTCCCCCTCGGAGGGAGACTGGTCCGACCCAGTACTTC,CASSPPRRETGPTQYF
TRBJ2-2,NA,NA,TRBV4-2,TGTGCCAGCAGCCAAGTGTCCGGGGCCCGGACCGGGGAGCTGTTTTTT,CASSQVSGARTGELFF
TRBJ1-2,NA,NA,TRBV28,TGTGCCAGCAGTTTAAAGGGACGGAGGAACACTTTCTATGGCTACACCTTC,CASSLKGRRNTFYGYTF
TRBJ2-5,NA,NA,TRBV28,TGTGCCAGCAGCTCCACAAGGGAGACCCAGTACTTC,CASSSTRETQYF
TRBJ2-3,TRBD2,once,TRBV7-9,TGTGCCAGCAGCACCCTAAGGGCTAGCGGGAGAGGAACAGATACGCAGTATTTT,CASSTLRASGRGTDTQYF
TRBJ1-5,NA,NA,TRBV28,TGTGCCAGCAGGACTGGACGGGGGTTTAGCAATCAGCCCCAGCATTTT,CASRTGRGFSNQPQHF
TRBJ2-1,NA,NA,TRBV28,TGTGCCAGCAGCCCAACACAGGGTACTGAGCAGTTCTTC,CASSPTQGTEQFF
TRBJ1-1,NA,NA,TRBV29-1,TGCAGCCCTTCCGGTGGAGTGAACACTGAAGCTTTCTTT,CSPSGGVNTEAFF
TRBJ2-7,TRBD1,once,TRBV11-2,TGTGCCAGCAGCTGGATCGACAGGGAGAAGGGGTACGAGCAGTACTTC,CASSWIDREKGYEQYF
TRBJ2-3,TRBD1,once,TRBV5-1,TGCGCCAGCAGCATATGGACAGGGACTAGCACAGATACGCAGTATTTT,CASSIWTGTSTDTQYF